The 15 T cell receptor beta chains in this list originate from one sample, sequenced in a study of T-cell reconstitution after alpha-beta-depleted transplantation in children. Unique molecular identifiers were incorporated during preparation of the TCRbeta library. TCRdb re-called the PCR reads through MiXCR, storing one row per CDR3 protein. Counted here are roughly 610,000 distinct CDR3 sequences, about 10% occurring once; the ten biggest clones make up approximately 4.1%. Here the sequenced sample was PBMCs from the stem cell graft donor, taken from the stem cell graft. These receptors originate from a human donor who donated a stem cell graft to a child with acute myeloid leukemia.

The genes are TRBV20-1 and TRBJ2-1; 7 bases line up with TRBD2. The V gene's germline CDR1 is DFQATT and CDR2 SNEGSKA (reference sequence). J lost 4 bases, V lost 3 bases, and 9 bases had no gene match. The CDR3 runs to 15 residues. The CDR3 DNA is TGCAGTGCTAGTACTCAGACTAGCTTATACAATGAGCAGTTCTTC. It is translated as CSASTQTSLYNEQFF.

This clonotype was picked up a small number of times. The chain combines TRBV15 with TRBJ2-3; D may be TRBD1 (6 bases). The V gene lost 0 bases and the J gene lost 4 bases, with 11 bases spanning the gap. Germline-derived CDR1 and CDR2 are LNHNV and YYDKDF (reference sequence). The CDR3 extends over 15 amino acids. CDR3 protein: CATSRDGQGPDTQYF. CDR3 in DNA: TGTGCCACCAGCAGAGATGGGCAGGGGCCAGATACGCAGTATTTT.

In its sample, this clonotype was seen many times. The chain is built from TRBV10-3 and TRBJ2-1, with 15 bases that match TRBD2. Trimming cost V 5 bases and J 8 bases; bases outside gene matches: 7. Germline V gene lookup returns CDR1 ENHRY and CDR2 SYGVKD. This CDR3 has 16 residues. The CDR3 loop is CAISRTSGRAGDEQFF. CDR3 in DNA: TGTGCCATCAGTCGGACTAGCGGGAGGGCAGGGGATGAGCAGTTCTTC.

The CDR3 DNA is TGCGCCAGCAGCCAAGATCTAGGGCTCCGCTCCTACAATGAGCAGTTCTTC. This codes for CASSQDLGLRSYNEQFF. The V call is TRBV4-3, the J call TRBJ2-1; no reliable D call. The germline V gene has CDR1 LGHNA and CDR2 YSLEER. V was clipped by 0 bases and J by 0 bases, with 12 bases between them. The CDR3 has 17 residues.

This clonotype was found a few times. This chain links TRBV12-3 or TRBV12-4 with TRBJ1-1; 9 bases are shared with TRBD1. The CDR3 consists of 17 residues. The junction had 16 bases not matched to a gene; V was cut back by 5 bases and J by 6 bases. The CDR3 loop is CASSKKGQGASVAEAFF. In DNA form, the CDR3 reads TGTGCCAGCAGTAAGAAGGGACAGGGTGCTTCTGTGGCTGAAGCTTTCTTT.

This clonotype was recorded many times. The CDR3 loop reads CASSELRGAEFF. CDR3 in DNA: TGTGCCAGCAGTGAACTGAGGGGCGCGGAGTTCTTC. The rearrangement uses TRBV2 and TRBJ2-1; D may correspond to TRBD1 or TRBD2 (5 bases each). The CDR3 consists of 12 residues. The V end lost 2 bases, the J end lost 14 bases, and 13 bases lay between the germline ends. Per the germline V gene, CDR1 is SNHLY and CDR2 is FYNNEI.

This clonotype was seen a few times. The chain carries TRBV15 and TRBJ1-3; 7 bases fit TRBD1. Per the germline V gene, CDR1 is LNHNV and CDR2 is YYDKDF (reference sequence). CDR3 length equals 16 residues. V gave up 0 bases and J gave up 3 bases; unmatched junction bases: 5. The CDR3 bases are TGTGCCACCAGCAGAGATCCGAGGGGGCTTGGAAACACCATATATTTT. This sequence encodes CATSRDPRGLGNTIYF.

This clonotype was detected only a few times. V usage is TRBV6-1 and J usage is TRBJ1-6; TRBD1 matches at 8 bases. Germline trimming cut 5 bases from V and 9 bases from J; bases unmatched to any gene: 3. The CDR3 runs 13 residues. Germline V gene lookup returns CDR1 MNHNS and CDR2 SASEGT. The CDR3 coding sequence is TGTGCCAGCAGTACCGGACAGGGTTCACCCCTCCACTTT. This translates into CASSTGQGSPLHF.

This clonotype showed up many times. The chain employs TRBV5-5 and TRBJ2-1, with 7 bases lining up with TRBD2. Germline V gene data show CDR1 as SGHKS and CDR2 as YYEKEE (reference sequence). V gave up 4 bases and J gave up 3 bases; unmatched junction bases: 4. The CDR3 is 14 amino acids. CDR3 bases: TGTGCCAGCAGCGGCAGCGGGATCTACAATGAGCAGTTCTTC. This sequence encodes CASSGSGIYNEQFF.

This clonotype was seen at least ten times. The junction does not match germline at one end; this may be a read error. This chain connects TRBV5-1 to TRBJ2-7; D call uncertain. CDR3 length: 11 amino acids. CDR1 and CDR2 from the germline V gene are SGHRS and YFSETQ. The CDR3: CASSADYEQYF. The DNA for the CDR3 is TGTGCCAGCAGTGCGGACTACGAGCAGTACTTC.

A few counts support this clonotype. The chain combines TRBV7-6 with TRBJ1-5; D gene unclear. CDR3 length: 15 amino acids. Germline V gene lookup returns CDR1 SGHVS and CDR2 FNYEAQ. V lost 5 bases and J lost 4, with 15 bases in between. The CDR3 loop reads CASSPVLGPNQPQHF. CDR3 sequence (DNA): TGTGCCAGCAGCCCGGTCCTCGGCCCGAATCAGCCCCAGCATTTT.

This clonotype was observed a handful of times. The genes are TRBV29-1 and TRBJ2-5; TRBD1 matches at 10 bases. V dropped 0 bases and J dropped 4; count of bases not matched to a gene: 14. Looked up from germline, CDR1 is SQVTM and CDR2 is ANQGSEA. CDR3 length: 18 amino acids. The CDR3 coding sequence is TGCAGCGTTGAAGATCGAAGCTGGGACAGGGGAGAGGGAGAGACCCAGTACTTC. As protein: CSVEDRSWDRGEGETQYF.

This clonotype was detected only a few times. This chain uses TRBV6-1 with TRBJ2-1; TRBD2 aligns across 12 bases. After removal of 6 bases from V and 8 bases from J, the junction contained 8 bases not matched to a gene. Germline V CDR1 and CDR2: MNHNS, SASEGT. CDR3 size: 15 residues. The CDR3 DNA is TGTGCCAGCAGCCCTAGCGGGAGGGTCGGCGATGAGCAGTTCTTC. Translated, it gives CASSPSGRVGDEQFF.

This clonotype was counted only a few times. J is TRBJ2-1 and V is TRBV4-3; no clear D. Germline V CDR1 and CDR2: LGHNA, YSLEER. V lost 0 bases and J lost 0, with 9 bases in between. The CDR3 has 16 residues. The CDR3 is CASSQDLAGSYNEQFF. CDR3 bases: TGCGCCAGCAGCCAAGATCTGGCAGGCTCCTACAATGAGCAGTTCTTC.

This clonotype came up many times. The DNA of the CDR3 is TGCAGTGCTTTAGACAGGGGATCTGGAAACACCATATATTTT. Translation gives CSALDRGSGNTIYF. The chain employs TRBV20-1 and TRBJ1-3; 8 nucleotides line up with TRBD1. Per the germline V gene, CDR1 is DFQATT and CDR2 is SNEGSKA (reference sequence). J gave up 1 base and V 5 bases, and 4 bases lay outside the gene matches. The CDR3 runs 14 residues.